The 6 T cell receptor beta chains below come from one sample, sequenced in a study of T-cell reconstitution after alpha-beta-depleted transplantation in children. It was with unique molecular identifiers that the TCRbeta library was prepared. TCRdb redid the calling of the PCR reads with MiXCR, one entry per CDR3 protein. The sample lists 200,000 to 250,000 distinct CDR3 sequences, 8% to 9.5% occurring once. This specimen was PBMCs from the stem cell graft donor, taken from the stem cell graft. All receptors derive from a human donor who donated a stem cell graft to a child with acute lymphoblastic leukemia.

This clonotype was picked up many times. V gene TRBV10-3 combines with J gene TRBJ1-6; D call uncertain. Germline V gene sequence: CDR1 ENHRY, CDR2 SYGVKD. The CDR3 spans 15 residues. With 4 bases removed from V and 6 bases from J, the gap between germline ends came to 13 bases. CDR3 DNA sequence: TGTGCCATCAGTGCTCTTGGGTTAGGTAATTCACCCCTCCACTTT. Residues: CAISALGLGNSPLHF.

The J gene is TRBJ2-1, the V gene TRBV29-1; TRBD1 aligns across 7 bases. J lost 3 bases, V lost 6 bases, and 2 bases had no gene match. Germline CDR1 reads SQVTM; CDR2 reads ANQGSEA. CDR3 length: 12 amino acids. The CDR3 sequence is CSVGDSYNEQFF. The CDR3 DNA reads TGCAGCGTCGGGGACAGCTACAATGAGCAGTTCTTC.

Concerning this clonotype itself: It may be a read error: a sequence one base away is much more abundant. The chain carries TRBV6-2 or TRBV6-3 and TRBJ2-7; D is ambiguous. V gave up 6 bases and J gave up 5 bases, with 5 bases separating them. The germline V gene has CDR1 MNHEY and CDR2 SVGEGT. CDR3 length equals 10 residues. DNA for the CDR3: TGTGCCAGCAGCGACCACGAGCAGTACTTC. This codes for CASSDHEQYF.

The chain joins TRBV19 to TRBJ2-3; D might be TRBD2 (6 bases). The CDR3 sequence is 15 residues long. V shed 3 bases and J shed 0 bases, with 10 bases lying between them. Germline-derived CDR1 and CDR2 are LNHDA and SQIVND (reference sequence). This chain's CDR3 is CASSITSSSTDTQYF. CDR3 nucleotides: TGTGCCAGTAGTATTACTAGCAGTAGCACAGATACGCAGTATTTT.

This chain links TRBV5-4 with TRBJ2-7; 7 nucleotides match TRBD1. The germline gives CDR1 SGHNT, CDR2 YYREEE (reference sequence). After removal of 2 bases from V and 2 bases from J, the junction contained 10 bases not matched to a gene. The CDR3 consists of 16 residues. DNA for the CDR3: TGTGCCAGCAGCTTCCCCGGGAAAGGGGGCGCCTACGAGCAGTACTTC. Translation: CASSFPGKGGAYEQYF.

This clonotype was detected many times. The J gene is TRBJ2-1, the V gene TRBV29-1; TRBD1 might be the D (7 bases). V lost 5 bases, J lost 5 bases, and 16 bases lay in between. The V gene's germline CDR1 is SQVTM and CDR2 ANQGSEA. The length of the CDR3 is 14 residues. Here the CDR3 DNA reads TGCAGCGTTCTCCGGCAGGGGGGACACAATGAGCAGTTCTTC. Its protein product is CSVLRQGGHNEQFF.